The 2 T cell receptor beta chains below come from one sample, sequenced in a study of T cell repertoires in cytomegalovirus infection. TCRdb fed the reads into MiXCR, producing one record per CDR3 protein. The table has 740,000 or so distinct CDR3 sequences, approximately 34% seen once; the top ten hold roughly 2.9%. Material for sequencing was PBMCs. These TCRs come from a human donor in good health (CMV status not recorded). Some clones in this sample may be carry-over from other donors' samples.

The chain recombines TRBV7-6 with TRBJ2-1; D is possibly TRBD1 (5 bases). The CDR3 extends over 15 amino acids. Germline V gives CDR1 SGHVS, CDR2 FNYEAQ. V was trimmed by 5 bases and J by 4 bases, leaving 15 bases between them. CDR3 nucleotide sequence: TGTGCCAGCAGCGCTAATGAAGGGGCATACAATGAGCAGTTCTTC. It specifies CASSANEGAYNEQFF.

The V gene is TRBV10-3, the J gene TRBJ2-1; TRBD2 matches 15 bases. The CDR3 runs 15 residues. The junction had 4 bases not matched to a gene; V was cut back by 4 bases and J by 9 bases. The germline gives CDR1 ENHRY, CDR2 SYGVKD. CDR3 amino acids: CAISGTSGGEREQFF. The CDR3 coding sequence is TGTGCCATCAGTGGGACTAGCGGGGGGGAGCGTGAGCAGTTCTTC.